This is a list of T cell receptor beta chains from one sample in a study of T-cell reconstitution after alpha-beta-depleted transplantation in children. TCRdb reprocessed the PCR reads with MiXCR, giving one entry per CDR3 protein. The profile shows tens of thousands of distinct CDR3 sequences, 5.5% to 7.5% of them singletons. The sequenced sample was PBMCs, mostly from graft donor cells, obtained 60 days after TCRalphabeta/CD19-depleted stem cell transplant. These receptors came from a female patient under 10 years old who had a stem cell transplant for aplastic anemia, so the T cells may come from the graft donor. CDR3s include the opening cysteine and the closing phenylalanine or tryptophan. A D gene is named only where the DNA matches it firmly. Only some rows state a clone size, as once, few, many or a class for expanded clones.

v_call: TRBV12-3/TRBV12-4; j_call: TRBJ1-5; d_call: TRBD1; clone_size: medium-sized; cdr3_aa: CASTHFGDRNQPQHF; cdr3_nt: TGTGCCAGCACCCACTTTGGGGACAGAAATCAGCCCCAGCATTTT
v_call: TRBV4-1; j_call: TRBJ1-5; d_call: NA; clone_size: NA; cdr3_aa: CASSQVEVRSNQPQHF; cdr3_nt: TGCGCCAGCAGCCAAGTGGAGGTCAGGAGCAATCAGCCCCAGCATTTT
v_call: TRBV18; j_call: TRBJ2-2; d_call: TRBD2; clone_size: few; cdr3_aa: CASSPQQRGYNTGELFF; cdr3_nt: TGTGCCAGCTCACCACAGCAGCGGGGGTATAACACCGGGGAGCTGTTTTTT
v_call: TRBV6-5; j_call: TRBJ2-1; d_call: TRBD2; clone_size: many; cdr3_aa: CASSYSQGLAGTYNEQFF; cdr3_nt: TGTGCCAGCAGTTACTCTCAAGGGCTAGCGGGGACTTACAATGAGCAGTTCTTC
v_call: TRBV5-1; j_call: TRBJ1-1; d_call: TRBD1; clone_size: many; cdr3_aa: CASGPGTAYTEAFF; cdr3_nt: TGCGCCAGCGGCCCCGGGACAGCCTACACTGAAGCTTTCTTT
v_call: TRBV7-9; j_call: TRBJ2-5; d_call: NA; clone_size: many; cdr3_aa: CASSPHGQETQYF; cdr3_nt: TGTGCCAGCAGCCCCCATGGTCAAGAGACCCAGTACTTC
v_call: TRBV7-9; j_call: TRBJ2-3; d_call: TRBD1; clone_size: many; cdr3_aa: CASSQRDRVPDTQYF; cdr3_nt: TGTGCCAGCAGCCAGAGGGACAGGGTTCCAGATACGCAGTATTTT
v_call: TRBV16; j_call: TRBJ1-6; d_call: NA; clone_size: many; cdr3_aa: CASSQDGRAYNSPLHF; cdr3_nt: TGTGCCAGCAGCCAAGATGGCAGGGCCTATAATTCACCCCTCCACTTT
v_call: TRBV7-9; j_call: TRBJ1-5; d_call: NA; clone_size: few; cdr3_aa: CASSFFGSNQPQHF; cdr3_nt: TGTGCCAGCAGCTTTTTTGGAAGCAATCAGCCCCAGCATTTT
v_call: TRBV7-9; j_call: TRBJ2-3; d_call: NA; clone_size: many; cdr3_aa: CASSPGTLRGDTQYF; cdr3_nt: TGTGCCAGCAGCCCCGGGACTCTTCGTGGGGATACGCAGTATTTT
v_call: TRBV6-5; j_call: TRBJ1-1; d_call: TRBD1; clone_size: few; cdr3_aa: CASSYRPGQGGNTEAFF; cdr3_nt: TGTGCCAGCAGTTACCGGCCCGGACAGGGGGGGAACACTGAAGCTTTCTTT
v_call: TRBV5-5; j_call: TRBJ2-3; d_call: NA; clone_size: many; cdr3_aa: CASSLRRNTQYF; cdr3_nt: TGTGCCAGCAGCTTGAGGAGAAATACGCAGTATTTT
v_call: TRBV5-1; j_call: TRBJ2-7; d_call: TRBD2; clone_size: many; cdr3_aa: CASSLSFPWGGNREQYF; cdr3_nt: TGCGCCAGCAGCTTGTCCTTCCCTTGGGGGGGAAATCGCGAGCAGTACTTC
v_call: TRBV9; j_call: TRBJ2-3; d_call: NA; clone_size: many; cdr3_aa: CASSPKSLISTDTQYF; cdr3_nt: TGTGCCAGCAGCCCTAAGAGCCTCATTAGCACAGATACGCAGTATTTT
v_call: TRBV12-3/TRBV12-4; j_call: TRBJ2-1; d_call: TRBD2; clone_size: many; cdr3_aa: CASRRASTSGGEQFF; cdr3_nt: TGTGCCAGCCGTCGCGCATCGACTAGCGGTGGTGAGCAGTTCTTC
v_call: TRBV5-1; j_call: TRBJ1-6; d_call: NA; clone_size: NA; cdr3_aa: CASSLDPPDHNSPLHF; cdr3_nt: TGCGCCAGCAGCCTGGACCCACCGGATCATAATTCACCCCTCCACTTT
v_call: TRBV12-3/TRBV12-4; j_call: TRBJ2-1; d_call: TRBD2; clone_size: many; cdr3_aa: CASSMSGRVYNEQFF; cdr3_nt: TGTGCCAGCAGCATGAGCGGGAGGGTTTACAATGAGCAGTTCTTC
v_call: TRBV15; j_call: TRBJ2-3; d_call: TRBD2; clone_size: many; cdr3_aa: CATSRDFGGGADTQYF; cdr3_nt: TGTGCCACCAGCAGAGATTTTGGGGGGGGAGCAGATACGCAGTATTTT
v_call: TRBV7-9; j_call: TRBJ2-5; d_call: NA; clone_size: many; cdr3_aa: CASSFEQETQYF; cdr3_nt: TGTGCCAGCAGCTTTGAGCAAGAGACCCAGTACTTC
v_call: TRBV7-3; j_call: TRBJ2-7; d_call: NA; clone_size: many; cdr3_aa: CASSLQPSYEQYF; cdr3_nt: TGTGCCAGCAGCTTACAACCCTCCTACGAGCAGTACTTC
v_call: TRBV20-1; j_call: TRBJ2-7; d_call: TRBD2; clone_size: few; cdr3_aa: CSAGEDGRLAGGYEQYF; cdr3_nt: TGCAGTGCGGGGGAGGACGGTAGACTAGCGGGAGGCTACGAGCAGTACTTC
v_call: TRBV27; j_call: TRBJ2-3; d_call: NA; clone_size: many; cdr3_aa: CASSPRGEGDTQYF; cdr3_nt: TGTGCCAGCAGTCCCCGAGGGGAAGGGGATACGCAGTATTTT
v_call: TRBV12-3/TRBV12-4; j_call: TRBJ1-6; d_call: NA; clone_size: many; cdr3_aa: CASRQGSNSPLHF; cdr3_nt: TGTGCCAGCAGACAGGGAAGTAATTCACCCCTCCACTTT
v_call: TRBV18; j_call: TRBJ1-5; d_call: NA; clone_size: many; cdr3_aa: CASSPQGTNQPQHF; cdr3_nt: TGTGCCAGCTCACCACAGGGTACCAATCAGCCCCAGCATTTT
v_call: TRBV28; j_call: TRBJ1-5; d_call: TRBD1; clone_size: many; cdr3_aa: CASGRGQAPYSNQPQHF; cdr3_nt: TGTGCCAGCGGGAGGGGACAGGCGCCGTATAGCAATCAGCCCCAGCATTTT
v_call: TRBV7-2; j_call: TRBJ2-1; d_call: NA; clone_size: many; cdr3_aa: CASSLALSYNEQFF; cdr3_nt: TGTGCCAGCAGCTTAGCACTTTCCTACAATGAGCAGTTCTTC
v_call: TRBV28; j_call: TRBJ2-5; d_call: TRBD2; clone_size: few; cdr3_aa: CASRWGGEETQYF; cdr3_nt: TGTGCCAGCAGGTGGGGGGGGGAAGAGACCCAGTACTTC